By its share, the clone carrying this T cell receptor (beta chain) is medium-sized. Sequenced by immunoSEQ multiplex PCR; TCRdb stores in-frame clones only, minus some. The data show 120,000 to 150,000 clones, with approximately 84% seen just once and more than 7% held by the top ten. Germline CDR1 ENHRY, CDR2 SYGVKD. V trimming: 3 bases; J trimming: 5 bases; junction bases outside the gene matches: 19. The CDR3 is 20 amino acids. These data originate in a study of blood T cell repertoires in COVID-19. The overall study: PBMCs, B-cell-depleted T cells, or T cells were the source of the cDNA or gDNA that made up the material.

The chain links TRBV10-3 to TRBJ2-2, with 9 bases fitting TRBD1. The clonotype comes from a human donor in a cohort sampled during active COVID-19. The sample taken for sequencing was peripheral blood. The CDR3 DNA is TGTGCCATCAGTGACCCAACCGGGACAGGGTCGGTATTGGTGACCGGGGAGCTGTTTTTT. Its protein is CAISDPTGTGSVLVTGELFF.